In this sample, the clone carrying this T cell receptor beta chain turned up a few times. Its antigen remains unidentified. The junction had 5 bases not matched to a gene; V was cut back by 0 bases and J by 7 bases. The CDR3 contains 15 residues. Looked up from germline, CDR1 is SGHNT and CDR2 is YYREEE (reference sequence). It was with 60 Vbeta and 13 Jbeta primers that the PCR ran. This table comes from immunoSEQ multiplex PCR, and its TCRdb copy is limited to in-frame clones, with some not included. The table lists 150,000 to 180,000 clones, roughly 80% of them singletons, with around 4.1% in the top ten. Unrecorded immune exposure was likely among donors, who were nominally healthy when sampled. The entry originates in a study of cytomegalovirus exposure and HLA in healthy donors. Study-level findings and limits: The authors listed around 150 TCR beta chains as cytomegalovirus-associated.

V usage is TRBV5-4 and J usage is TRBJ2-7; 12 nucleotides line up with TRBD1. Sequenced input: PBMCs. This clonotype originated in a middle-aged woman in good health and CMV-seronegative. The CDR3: CASSLEGTGGREQYF. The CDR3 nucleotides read TGTGCCAGCAGCTTGGAAGGGACAGGGGGCAGAGAGCAGTACTTC. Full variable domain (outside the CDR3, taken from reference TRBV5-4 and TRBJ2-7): ETGVTQSPTHLIKTRGQQVTLRCSSQSGHNTVSWYQQALGQGPQFIFQYYREEENGRGNFPPRFSGLQFPNYSSELNVNALELDDSALYLCASSLEGTGGREQYFGPGTRLTVT.